The clone carrying this TCR beta chain was detected only once. Its antigen is not known. CDR3 length equals 14 residues. Germline V CDR1 and CDR2: SGHDT, YYEEEE. The ends lost 2 bases at V and 8 bases at J; junction bases unmatched: 6. This entry is derived from a study of T cells after yellow fever vaccination. A universal primer site and UMIs were added as TCR cDNA was made by 5'RACE template switching. Using its own MiXCR run on the 5' RACE reads, TCRdb lists one record per CDR3 protein. The table records under 600,000 distinct CDR3 sequences, about a fifth of them present only once. The study's findings and limits: A minor fraction of clonotypes spanned both CD4 and CD8 compartments. A large majority of primary-vaccination clones showed up again after the booster (96% CD4, around 90% CD8).

This chain links TRBV5-6 with TRBJ2-4, with 8 nucleotides matching TRBD1. This specimen consisted of PBMCs, obtained roughly 20 days after the first yellow fever vaccination. This sequence was found in a man aged 18 to 30 who received the YFV17D yellow fever vaccine. The CDR3 is CASSFGQGRDIQYF. DNA for the CDR3: TGTGCCAGCAGCTTTGGACAGGGACGAGACATTCAGTACTTC.